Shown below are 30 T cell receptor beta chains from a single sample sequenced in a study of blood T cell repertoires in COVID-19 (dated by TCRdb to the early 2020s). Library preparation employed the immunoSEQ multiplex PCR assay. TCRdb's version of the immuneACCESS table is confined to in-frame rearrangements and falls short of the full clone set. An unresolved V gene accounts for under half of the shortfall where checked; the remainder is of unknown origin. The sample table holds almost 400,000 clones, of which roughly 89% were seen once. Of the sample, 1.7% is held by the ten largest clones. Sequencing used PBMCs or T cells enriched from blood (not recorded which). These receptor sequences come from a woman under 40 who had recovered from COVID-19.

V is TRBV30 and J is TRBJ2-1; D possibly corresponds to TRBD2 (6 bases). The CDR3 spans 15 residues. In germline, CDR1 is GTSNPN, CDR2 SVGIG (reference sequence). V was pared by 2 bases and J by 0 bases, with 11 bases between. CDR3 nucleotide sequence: TGTGCCTGGAGTCGAGACGGGAGCTCCTACAATGAGCAGTTCTTC. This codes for CAWSRDGSSYNEQFF.

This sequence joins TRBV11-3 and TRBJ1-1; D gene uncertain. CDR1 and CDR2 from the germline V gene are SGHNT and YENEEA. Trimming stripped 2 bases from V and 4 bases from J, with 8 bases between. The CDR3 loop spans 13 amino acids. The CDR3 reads CASSLTGGTEAFF. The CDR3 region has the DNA TGTGCCAGCAGCTTAACGGGTGGCACTGAAGCTTTCTTT.

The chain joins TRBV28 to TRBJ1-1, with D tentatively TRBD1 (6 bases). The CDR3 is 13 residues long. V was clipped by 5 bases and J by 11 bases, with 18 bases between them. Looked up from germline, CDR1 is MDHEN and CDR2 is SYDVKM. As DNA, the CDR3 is TGTGCCAGCAGTGTCCAGGGGTCCCGCACCGCTTTCTTT. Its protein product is CASSVQGSRTAFF.

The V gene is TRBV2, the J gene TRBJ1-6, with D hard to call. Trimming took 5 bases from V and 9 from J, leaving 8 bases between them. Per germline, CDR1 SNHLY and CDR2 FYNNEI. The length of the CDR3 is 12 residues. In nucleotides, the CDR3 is TGTGCCAGCAGTTCCGAGAGTTCACCCCTCCACTTT. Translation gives CASSSESSPLHF.

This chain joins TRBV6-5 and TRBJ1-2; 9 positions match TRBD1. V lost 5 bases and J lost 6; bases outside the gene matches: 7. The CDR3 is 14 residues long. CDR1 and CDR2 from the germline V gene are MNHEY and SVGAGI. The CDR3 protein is CASSQPGQGNGYTF. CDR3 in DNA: TGTGCCAGCAGTCAACCGGGACAGGGAAATGGCTACACCTTC.

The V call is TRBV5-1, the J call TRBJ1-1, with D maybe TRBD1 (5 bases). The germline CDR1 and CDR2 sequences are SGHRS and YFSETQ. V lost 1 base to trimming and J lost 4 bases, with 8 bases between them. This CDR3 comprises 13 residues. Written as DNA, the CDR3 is TGCGCCAGCAGCTTGACAGGAATCACTGAAGCTTTCTTT. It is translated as CASSLTGITEAFF. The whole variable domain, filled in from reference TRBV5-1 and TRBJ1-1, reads KAGVTQTPRYLIKTRGQQVTLSCSPISGHRSVSWYQQTPGQGLQFLFEYFSETQRNKGNFPGRFSGRQFSNSRSEMNVSTLELGDSALYLCASSLTGITEAFFGQGTRLTVV.

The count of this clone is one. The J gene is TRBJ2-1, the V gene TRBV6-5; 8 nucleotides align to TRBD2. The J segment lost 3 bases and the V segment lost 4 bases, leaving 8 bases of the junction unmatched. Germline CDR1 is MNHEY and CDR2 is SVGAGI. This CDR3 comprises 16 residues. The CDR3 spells CASSSRAGALYNEQFF. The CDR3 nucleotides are TGTGCCAGCAGTTCTCGAGCGGGAGCACTCTACAATGAGCAGTTCTTC.

The CDR3 here is CASSLSTGNYGYTF. DNA for the CDR3: TGTGCCAGCAGTTTAAGCACGGGTAACTATGGCTACACCTTC. This chain links TRBV27 with TRBJ1-2, with unresolved D. Trimming removed 2 bases at V and 1 base at J, with 8 bases between. CDR1 MNHEY and CDR2 SMNVEV come from the germline V gene (reference sequence). The CDR3 is 14 residues long.

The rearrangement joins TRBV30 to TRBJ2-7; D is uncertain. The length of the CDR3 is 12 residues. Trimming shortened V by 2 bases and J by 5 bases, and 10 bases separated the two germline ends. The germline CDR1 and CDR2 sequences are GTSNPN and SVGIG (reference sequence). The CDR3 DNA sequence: TGTGCCTGGAGTATCGCCAGAAACGAGCAGTACTTC. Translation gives CAWSIARNEQYF.

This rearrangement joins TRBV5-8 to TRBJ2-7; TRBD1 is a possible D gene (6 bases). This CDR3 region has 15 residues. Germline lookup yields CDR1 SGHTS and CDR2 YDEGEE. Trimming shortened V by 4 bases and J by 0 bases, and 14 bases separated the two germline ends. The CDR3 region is CASSPRGFSSYEQYF. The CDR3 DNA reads TGTGCCAGCAGCCCTAGGGGGTTCTCCTCCTACGAGCAGTACTTC.

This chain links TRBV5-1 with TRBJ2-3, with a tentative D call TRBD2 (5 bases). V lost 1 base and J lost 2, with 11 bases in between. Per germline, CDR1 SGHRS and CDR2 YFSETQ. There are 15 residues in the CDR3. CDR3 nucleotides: TGCGCCAGCAGCTTGAGCGGAATCTACACAGATACGCAGTATTTT. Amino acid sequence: CASSLSGIYTDTQYF.

The CDR3 spells CASSELMGTSGPGTQYF. CDR3 nucleotide sequence: TGTGCCAGCAGTGAATTGATGGGGACTAGCGGACCGGGGACCCAGTACTTC. The chain has TRBV25-1 and TRBJ2-5; 11 bases map to TRBD2. Trimming took 1 base from V and 7 from J; bases not matched to a gene: 11. CDR3 length: 17 amino acids. Germline V CDR1 and CDR2: MGHDK, SYGVNS.

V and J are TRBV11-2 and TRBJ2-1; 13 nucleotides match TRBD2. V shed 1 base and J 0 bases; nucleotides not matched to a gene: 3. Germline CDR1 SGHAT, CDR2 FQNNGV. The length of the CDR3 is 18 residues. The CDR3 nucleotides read TGTGCCAGCAGCTTAGCAAGGACTAGCGGGAGCTCCTACAATGAGCAGTTCTTC. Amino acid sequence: CASSLARTSGSSYNEQFF.

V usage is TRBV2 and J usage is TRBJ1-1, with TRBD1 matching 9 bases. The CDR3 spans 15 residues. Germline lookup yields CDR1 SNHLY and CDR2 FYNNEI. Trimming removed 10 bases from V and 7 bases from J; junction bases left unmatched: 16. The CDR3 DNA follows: TGTGCCACCTTCCGTGGGGACAGGGCCTCCGTTGAAGCTTTCTTT. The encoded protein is CATFRGDRASVEAFF.

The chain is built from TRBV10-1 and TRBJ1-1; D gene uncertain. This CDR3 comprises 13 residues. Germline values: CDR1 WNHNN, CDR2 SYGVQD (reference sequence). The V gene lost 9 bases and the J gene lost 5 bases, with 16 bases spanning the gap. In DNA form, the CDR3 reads TGCGCCAGTCCGGGGTTGTGGAGGACTGAAGCTTTCTTT. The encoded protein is CASPGLWRTEAFF.

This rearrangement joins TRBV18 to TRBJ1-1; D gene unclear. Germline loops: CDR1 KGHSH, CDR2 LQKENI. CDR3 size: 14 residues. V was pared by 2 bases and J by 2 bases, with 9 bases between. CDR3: CASSPEASNTEAFF. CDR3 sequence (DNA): TGTGCCAGCTCACCAGAGGCCAGTAACACTGAAGCTTTCTTT. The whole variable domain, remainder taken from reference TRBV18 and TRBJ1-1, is NAGVMQNPRHLVRRRGQEARLRCSPMKGHSHVYWYRQLPEEGLKFMVYLQKENIIDESGMPKERFSAEFPKEGPSILRIQQVVRGDSAAYFCASSPEASNTEAFFGQGTRLTVV.

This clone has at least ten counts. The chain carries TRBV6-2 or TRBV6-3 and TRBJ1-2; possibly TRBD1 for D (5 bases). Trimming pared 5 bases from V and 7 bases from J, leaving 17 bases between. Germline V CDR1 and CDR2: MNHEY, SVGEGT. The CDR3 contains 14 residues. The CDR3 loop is CASSPPGAASGYTF. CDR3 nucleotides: TGTGCCAGCAGTCCCCCTGGGGCAGCAAGTGGCTACACCTTC.

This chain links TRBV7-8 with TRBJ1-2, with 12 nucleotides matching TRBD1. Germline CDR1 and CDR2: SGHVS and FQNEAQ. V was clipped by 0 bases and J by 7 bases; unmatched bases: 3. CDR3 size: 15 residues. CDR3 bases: TGTGCCAGCAGCTTAGCGGGGACAGGGGGCTCTGGCTACACCTTC. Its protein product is CASSLAGTGGSGYTF.

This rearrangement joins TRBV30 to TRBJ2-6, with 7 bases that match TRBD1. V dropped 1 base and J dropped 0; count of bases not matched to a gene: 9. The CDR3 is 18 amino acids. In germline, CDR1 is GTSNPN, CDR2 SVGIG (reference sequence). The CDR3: CAWSAAAGTASGANVLTF. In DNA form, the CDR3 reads TGTGCCTGGAGTGCTGCCGCCGGGACAGCCTCTGGGGCCAACGTCCTGACTTTC.

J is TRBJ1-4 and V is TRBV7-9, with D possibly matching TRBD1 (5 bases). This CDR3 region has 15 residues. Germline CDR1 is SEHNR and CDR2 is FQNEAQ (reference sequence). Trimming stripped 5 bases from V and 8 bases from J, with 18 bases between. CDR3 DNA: TGTGCCAGCAGCCCTCCGTCCAGGGTTCTCGAAAAACTGTTTTTT. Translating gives CASSPPSRVLEKLFF.

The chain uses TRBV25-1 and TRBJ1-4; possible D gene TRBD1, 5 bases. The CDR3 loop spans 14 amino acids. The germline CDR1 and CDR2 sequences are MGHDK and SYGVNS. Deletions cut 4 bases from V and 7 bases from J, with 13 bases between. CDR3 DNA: TGTGCCAGCAGTGGCCAGGGTGGGATTGAAAAACTGTTTTTT. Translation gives CASSGQGGIEKLFF. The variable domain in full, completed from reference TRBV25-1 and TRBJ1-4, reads EADIYQTPRYLVIGTGKKITLECSQTMGHDKMYWYQQDPGMELHLIHYSYGVNSTEKGDLSSESTVSRIRTEHFPLTLESARPSHTSQYLCASSGQGGIEKLFFGSGTQLSVL.

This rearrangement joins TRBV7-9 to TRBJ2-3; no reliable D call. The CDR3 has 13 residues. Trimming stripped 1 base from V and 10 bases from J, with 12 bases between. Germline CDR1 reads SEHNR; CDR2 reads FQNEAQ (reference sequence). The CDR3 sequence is CASSLVQINSQYF. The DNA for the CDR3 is TGTGCCAGCAGCTTAGTACAGATTAATTCGCAGTATTTT.

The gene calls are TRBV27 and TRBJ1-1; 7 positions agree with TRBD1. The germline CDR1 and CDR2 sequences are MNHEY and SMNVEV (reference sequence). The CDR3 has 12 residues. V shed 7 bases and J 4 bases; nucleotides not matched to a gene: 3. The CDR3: CASKTGITEAFF. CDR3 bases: TGTGCCAGCAAGACAGGGATCACTGAAGCTTTCTTT.

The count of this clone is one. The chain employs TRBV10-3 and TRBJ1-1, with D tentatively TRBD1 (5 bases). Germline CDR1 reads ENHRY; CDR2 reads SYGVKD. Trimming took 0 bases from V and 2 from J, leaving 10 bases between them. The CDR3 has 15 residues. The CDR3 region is CAISESAGPNTEAFF. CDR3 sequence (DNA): TGTGCCATCAGTGAGTCGGCAGGGCCTAACACTGAAGCTTTCTTT.

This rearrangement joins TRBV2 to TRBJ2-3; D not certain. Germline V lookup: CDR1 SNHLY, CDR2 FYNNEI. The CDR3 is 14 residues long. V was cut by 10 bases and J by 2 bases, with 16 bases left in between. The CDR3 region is CAKGSTDLTDTQYF. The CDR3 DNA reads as TGTGCCAAAGGATCTACAGACCTCACAGATACGCAGTATTTT. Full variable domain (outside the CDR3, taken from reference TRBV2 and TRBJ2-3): EPEVTQTPSHQVTQMGQEVILRCVPISNHLYFYWYRQILGQKVEFLVSFYNNEISEKSEIFDDQFSVERPDGSNFTLKIRSTKLEDSAMYFCAKGSTDLTDTQYFGPGTRLTVL.

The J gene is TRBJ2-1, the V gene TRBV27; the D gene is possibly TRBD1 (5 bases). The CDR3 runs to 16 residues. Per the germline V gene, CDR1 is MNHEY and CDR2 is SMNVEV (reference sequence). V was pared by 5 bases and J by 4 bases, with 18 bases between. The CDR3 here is CASSPRRQQVYNEQFF. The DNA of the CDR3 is TGTGCCAGCAGTCCACGTCGACAGCAAGTTTACAATGAGCAGTTCTTC.

The CDR3 DNA is TGCAGCGCGAGGGGGGGGCCCGGGAACACTGAAGCTTTCTTT. Translating it yields CSARGGPGNTEAFF. The J gene is TRBJ1-1, the V gene TRBV29-1, with D perhaps matching TRBD1 (6 bases). Trimming removed 7 bases from V and 1 base from J, with 16 bases in between. The germline gives CDR1 SQVTM, CDR2 ANQGSEA. The CDR3 is 14 amino acids.

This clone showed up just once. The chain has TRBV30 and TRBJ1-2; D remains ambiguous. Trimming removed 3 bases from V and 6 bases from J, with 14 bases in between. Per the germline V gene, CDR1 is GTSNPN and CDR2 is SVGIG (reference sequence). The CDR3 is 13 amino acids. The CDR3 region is CAWRSGVGDGYTF. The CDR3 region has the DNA TGTGCCTGGAGGAGCGGGGTGGGAGATGGCTACACCTTC. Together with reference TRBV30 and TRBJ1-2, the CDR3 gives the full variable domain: SQTIHQWPATLVQPVGSPLSLECTVEGTSNPNLYWYRQAAGRGLQLLFYSVGIGQISSEVPQNLSASRPQDRQFILSSKKLLLSDSGFYLCAWRSGVGDGYTFGSGTRLTVV.

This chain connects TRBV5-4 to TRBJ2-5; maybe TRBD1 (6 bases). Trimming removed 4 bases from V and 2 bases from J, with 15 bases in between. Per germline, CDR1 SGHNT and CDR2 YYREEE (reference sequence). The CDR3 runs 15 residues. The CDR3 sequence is CASSGAGTPQETQYF. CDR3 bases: TGTGCCAGCAGCGGCGCCGGGACACCTCAAGAGACCCAGTACTTC.

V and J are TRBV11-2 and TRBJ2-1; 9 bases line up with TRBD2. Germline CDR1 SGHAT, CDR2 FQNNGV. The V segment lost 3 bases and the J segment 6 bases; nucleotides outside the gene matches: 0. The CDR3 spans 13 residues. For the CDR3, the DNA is TGTGCCAGCAGCTTTAGCGGGGGCAATGAGCAGTTCTTC. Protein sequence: CASSFSGGNEQFF.